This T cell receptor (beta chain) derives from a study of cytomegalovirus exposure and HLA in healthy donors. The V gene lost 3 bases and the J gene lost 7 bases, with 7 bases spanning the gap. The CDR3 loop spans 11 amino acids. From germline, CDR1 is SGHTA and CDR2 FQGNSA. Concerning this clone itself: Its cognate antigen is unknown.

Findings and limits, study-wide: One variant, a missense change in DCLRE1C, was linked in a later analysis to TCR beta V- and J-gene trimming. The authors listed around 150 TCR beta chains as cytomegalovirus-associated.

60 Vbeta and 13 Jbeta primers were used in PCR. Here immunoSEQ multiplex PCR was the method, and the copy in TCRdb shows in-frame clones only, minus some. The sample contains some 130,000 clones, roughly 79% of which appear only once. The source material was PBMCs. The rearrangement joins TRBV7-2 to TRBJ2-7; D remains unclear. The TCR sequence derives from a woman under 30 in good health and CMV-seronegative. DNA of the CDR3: TGTGCCAGCAGCTTCCACTCTGAGCAGTACTTC. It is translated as CASSFHSEQYF.